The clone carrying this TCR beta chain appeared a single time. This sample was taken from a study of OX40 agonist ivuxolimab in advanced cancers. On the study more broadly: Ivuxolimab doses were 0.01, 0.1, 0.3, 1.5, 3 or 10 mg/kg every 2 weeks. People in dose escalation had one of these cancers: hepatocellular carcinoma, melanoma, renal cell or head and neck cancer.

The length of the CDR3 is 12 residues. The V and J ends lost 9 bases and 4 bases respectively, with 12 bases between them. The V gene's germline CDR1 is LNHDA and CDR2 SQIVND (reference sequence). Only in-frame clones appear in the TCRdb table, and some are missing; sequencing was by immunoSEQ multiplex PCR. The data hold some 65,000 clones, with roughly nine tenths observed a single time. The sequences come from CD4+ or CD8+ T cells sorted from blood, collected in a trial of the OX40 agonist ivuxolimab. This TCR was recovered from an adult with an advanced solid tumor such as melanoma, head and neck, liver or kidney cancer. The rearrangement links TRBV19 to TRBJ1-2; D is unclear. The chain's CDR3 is CASTDARYGYTF. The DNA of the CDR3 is TGTGCCAGCACCGACGCACGCTATGGCTACACCTTC.